The clone carrying this T cell receptor (beta chain) has a count of ten or more. TCR beta libraries were built with iRepertoire HTBI primers and Arm-PCR of CDR3 regions. Per the study methods: Looking across samples, the authors found under 70 TRBV and some 13 TRBJ segments. MiXCR, run by TCRdb on the multiplex PCR reads, gives a single entry per CDR3 protein. These V and J calls rely on TCRdb rather than the paper's analysis. The sample lists fewer than 450,000 distinct CDR3 sequences; about 20% were seen once. The source of the sample is a study of regulatory T cells in long-lasting Graves disease. Time point here: persistent/refractory GD, antithyroid drugs over 5 years with positive TRAb. Following extraction of RNA from PBMCs, that RNA was used to make the TCR library. The CDR3 spans 14 residues. In germline, CDR1 is SGHTA, CDR2 FQGNSA. The J segment lost 2 bases and the V segment lost 5 bases, leaving 1 base of the junction unmatched.

This chain uses TRBV7-2 with TRBJ2-7, with TRBD2 matching over 12 bases. The clonotype was recovered from a female donor with Graves disease. Sequences were derived from peripheral blood mononuclear cells (PBMCs), sampled when the disease was refractory, from a patient treated with antithyroid drugs. CDR3 amino acids: CASSRTSGAYEQYF. CDR3 nucleotide sequence: TGTGCCAGCAGCCGGACTAGCGGGGCCTACGAGCAGTACTTC.